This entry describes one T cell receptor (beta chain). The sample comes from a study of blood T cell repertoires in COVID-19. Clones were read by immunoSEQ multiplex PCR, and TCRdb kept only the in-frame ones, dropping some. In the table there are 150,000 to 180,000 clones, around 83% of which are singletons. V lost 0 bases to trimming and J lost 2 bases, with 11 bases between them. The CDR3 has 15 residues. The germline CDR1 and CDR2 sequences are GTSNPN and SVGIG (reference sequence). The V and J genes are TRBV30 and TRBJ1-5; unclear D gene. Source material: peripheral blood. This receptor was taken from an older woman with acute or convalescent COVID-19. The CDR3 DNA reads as TGTGCCTGGAGTGTCGGCGGGAGTGGCAATCAGCCCCAGCATTTT. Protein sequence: CAWSVGGSGNQPQHF.